The rows below give T cell receptor beta chains drawn from one sample of a study of T cell repertoires in cytomegalovirus infection. These receptors' targets are unknown. TCRdb called the reads again in MiXCR, with one record for every CDR3 protein. The sample holds 380,000 or so distinct CDR3 sequences; about 35% are singletons and the top ten take roughly 14%. The source was cultured PBMCs, collected from culture after CMV antigen stimulation. The receptors derive from a human donor in good health (CMV status not recorded). Some clones in this sample may be carry-over from other donors' samples. Each CDR3 is given with its conserved first and last residue. A D gene is named only where the DNA matches it firmly. Clone size, where shown, is once, few, many, or a class for clones that have expanded.

abundance | d_gene | j_gene | v_gene | CDR3nt | CDR3aa
- | - | TRBJ2-6 | TRBV14 | TGTGCCAGCAGCCAAGGCGGGCTTGGCCTGACTTTC | CASSQGGLGLTF
many | TRBD1 | TRBJ1-1 | TRBV7-8 | TGTGCCAGCAGCTTGGAGGACAGGGCTACTGAAGCTTTCTTT | CASSLEDRATEAFF
few | TRBD2 | TRBJ2-7 | TRBV20-1 | TGCAGTGCTAGACAAACTAGCGGGTCCTACGAGCAGTACTTC | CSARQTSGSYEQYF
- | TRBD2 | TRBJ2-7 | TRBV2 | TGTGCCAGCAGTGAATTCGGGACTAGCGGGAATCGCGAGCAGTACTTC | CASSEFGTSGNREQYF
- | - | TRBJ1-4 | TRBV18 | TGTGCCAGCTCACCAGAAGGAGGGTCTAATGAAAAACTGTTTTTT | CASSPEGGSNEKLFF
- | TRBD2 | TRBJ2-5 | TRBV4-3 | TGCGCCAGCAGTGCGACTAGCGGCCCCCGGGAGACCCAGTACTTC | CASSATSGPRETQYF
few | TRBD2 | TRBJ2-2 | TRBV11-3 | TGTGCCAGCAGCCCCGGACTAGCGGGGGCGAACACCGGGGAGCTGTTTTTT | CASSPGLAGANTGELFF
- | - | TRBJ2-7 | TRBV7-3 | TGTGCCAGCAGCTCTCAACCGGGACAAAGCTACGAGCAGTACTTC | CASSSQPGQSYEQYF
many | TRBD2 | TRBJ2-5 | TRBV7-2 | TGTGCCAGCAGCTACGCGGGACTACAAGAGACCCAGTACTTC | CASSYAGLQETQYF
- | - | TRBJ1-1 | TRBV4-1 | TGCGCCAGCAGCCAAAAGACAGGCCGTGACGCTGAAGCTTTCTTT | CASSQKTGRDAEAFF
- | - | TRBJ1-1 | TRBV9 | TGTGCCACCAGGAGGGAGGGAAGGGTCACTGAAGCTTTCTTT | CATRREGRVTEAFF
- | - | TRBJ2-1 | TRBV27 | TGTGCCAGCGCGGATATCAGACCGGCTGGGAATGAGCAGTTCTTC | CASADIRPAGNEQFF
few | TRBD1 | TRBJ1-1 | TRBV6-6 | TGTGCCAGCAGTTACTCGACAGGGGGCCTGAACACTGAAGCTTTCTTT | CASSYSTGGLNTEAFF
many | - | TRBJ2-1 | TRBV7-2 | TGTGCCAGCAGCTTAATCTTGGGGCTAGCGAGCCACAATGAGCAGTTCTTC | CASSLILGLASHNEQFF
- | - | TRBJ1-1 | TRBV7-9 | TGTGCCAGCAGCTTGACCGGACCTGAAGCTTTCTTT | CASSLTGPEAFF
- | TRBD2 | TRBJ2-1 | TRBV9 | TGTGCCAGCAGCGATTACAAGGGGCACCAGGGAGGGGATGAGCAGTTCTTC | CASSDYKGHQGGDEQFF
- | TRBD1 | TRBJ2-1 | TRBV19 | TGTGCCAGTAGTACACCTCGGGACAGGGGGGGCAATGAGCAGTTCTTC | CASSTPRDRGGNEQFF
few | - | TRBJ2-1 | TRBV6-1 | TGTGCCAGCAGTGAAGTCTCGGGGATACACGAGTTCTTC | CASSEVSGIHEFF
few | - | TRBJ2-3 | TRBV20-1 | TGCAGTGCTAGGTTCGTCGCAGATACGCAGTATTTT | CSARFVADTQYF
many | TRBD2 | TRBJ2-5 | TRBV7-9 | TGTGCCAGCAGCTTAGGCGGGAGGCAACAAGAGACCCAGTACTTC | CASSLGGRQQETQYF
once | TRBD2 | TRBJ2-1 | TRBV6-1 | TGTGCCAGCAGTGAATTAGCGGGGAAATCCTACAATGAGCAGTTCTTC | CASSELAGKSYNEQFF
- | TRBD1 | TRBJ1-5 | TRBV4-1 | TGCGCCAGCAGCCAAGATCTGGGACAGGGGTGGCAGCCCCAGCATTTT | CASSQDLGQGWQPQHF
few | - | TRBJ2-7 | TRBV12-3/TRBV12-4 | TGTGCCAGCAGTACGAGAGGGGGGACCCCCTACGAGCAGTACTTC | CASSTRGGTPYEQYF
- | - | TRBJ1-5 | TRBV19 | TGTGCCAGTGCTGAGGTGGAGTATAGCAATCAGCCCCAGCATTTT | CASAEVEYSNQPQHF
- | - | TRBJ2-3 | TRBV2 | TGTGCCAGCAGTGACTCTTCAGATACGCAGTATTTT | CASSDSSDTQYF
few | TRBD2 | TRBJ2-5 | TRBV11-3 | TGTGCCAGCAGCCCCTCGGAACTAGCGGGGGTTGAGACCCAGTACTTC | CASSPSELAGVETQYF
few | TRBD1 | TRBJ2-1 | TRBV7-4 | TGTGCCAGCAGCTTAGTAGGCCCAGGGGGGCAGTTCTTC | CASSLVGPGGQFF
few | TRBD1 | TRBJ1-2 | TRBV7-9 | TGTGCCAGCAGCCCCCGACCCGGACAGGGACATGGCTACACCTTC | CASSPRPGQGHGYTF
- | - | TRBJ1-4 | TRBV24-1 | TGTGCCACCTTATTACCGGGTCAGAATAATGAAAAACTGTTTTTT | CATLLPGQNNEKLFF
- | TRBD2 | TRBJ2-1 | TRBV2 | TGTGCCAGCAAGAGACTAGCGGCCAATGAGCAGTTCTTC | CASKRLAANEQFF
- | TRBD2 | TRBJ2-2 | TRBV4-3 | TGCGCCAGCAGCCAAGAAACACTACCTAGCGGGAGTGAGTCCCCCGGGGAGCTGTTTTTT | CASSQETLPSGSESPGELFF
few | TRBD2 | TRBJ2-3 | TRBV6-1 | TGTGCCACGTTAGCGGGAGACACAGATACGCAGTATTTT | CATLAGDTDTQYF
- | - | TRBJ2-7 | TRBV29-1 | TGCAGCGTTGTAGTCAGATCCTACGAGCAGTACTTC | CSVVVRSYEQYF
- | - | TRBJ2-5 | TRBV2 | TGTGCCAGAGCCGGGCCCCAAGATCAGACCCAGTACTTC | CARAGPQDQTQYF
- | - | TRBJ1-1 | TRBV7-2 | TGTGCCAGCAGCTTAGATCGGGGGGACGCTTTCTTT | CASSLDRGDAFF
- | TRBD2 | TRBJ2-1 | TRBV28 | TGTGCCAGCAGTTTAAGTCGGCTAGCGGGAGCCTATGAGCAGTTCTTC | CASSLSRLAGAYEQFF
- | - | TRBJ2-2 | TRBV6-5 | TGTGCCAGCAGTTACTATAGGGGAGTTGTTGGGGAGCTGTTTTTT | CASSYYRGVVGELFF
few | TRBD1 | TRBJ2-1 | TRBV4-3 | TGCGCCAGCAGCTCACAGCACGGGACAGTTACCTACAATGAGCAGTTCTTC | CASSSQHGTVTYNEQFF
- | TRBD2 | TRBJ2-3 | TRBV7-2 | TGTGCCAGCAGGCTTTTAGCGGGAGGAGCAGCGCAGTATTTT | CASRLLAGGAAQYF
- | - | TRBJ1-1 | TRBV5-8 | TGTGCCAGCAGCTCCTTTCGTACTGAAGCTTTCTTT | CASSSFRTEAFF
- | - | TRBJ1-1 | TRBV5-1 | TGCGCCAGCAGCCCAAGGACAGTTATGAACACTGAAGCTTTCTTT | CASSPRTVMNTEAFF
few | - | TRBJ2-5 | TRBV12-3/TRBV12-4 | TGTGCCAGCAGTTCACGGGACTACCGGGGGCAGACCCAGTACTTC | CASSSRDYRGQTQYF
few | - | TRBJ1-2 | TRBV4-1 | TGCGCCAGCAGCCAAGAAAAGGGACACATCTATGGCTACACCTTC | CASSQEKGHIYGYTF
- | - | TRBJ2-1 | TRBV6-2/TRBV6-3 | TGTGCCAGCAGACCCACCCGAGTCTCCTACAATGAGCAGTTCTTC | CASRPTRVSYNEQFF
- | TRBD2 | TRBJ2-1 | TRBV12-3/TRBV12-4 | TGTGCCAGCAGTCGACTAGCGGGACCGAACTACAATGAGCAGTTCTTC | CASSRLAGPNYNEQFF
- | TRBD1 | TRBJ2-7 | TRBV28 | TGTGCCAGCAGTCCGGGACAGGTCAGCTCCTACGAGCAGTACTTC | CASSPGQVSSYEQYF
- | - | TRBJ1-1 | TRBV4-2 | TGTGCCAGCAGCCAAGACGATATCAACTTAATGAACACTGAAGCTTTCTTT | CASSQDDINLMNTEAFF
- | - | TRBJ2-1 | TRBV11-1 | TGTGCCAGCAGTTCCCGGTCTTCTGGTAATGAGCAGTTCTTC | CASSSRSSGNEQFF